Shown below are 9 T cell receptor beta chains from a single sample sequenced in a study of cytomegalovirus exposure and HLA in healthy donors. TCRdb's table, derived via immunoSEQ multiplex PCR, lists solely in-frame clones and lacks some. This repertoire shows 90,000 to 120,000 clones, around 85% found once; its top ten account for 3% to 3.5%. The source material was PBMCs. The receptors stem from a woman aged 18-29 years in good health and CMV-seronegative.

The V gene is TRBV10-3, the J gene TRBJ1-6, with D possibly matching TRBD1 (6 bases). The CDR3 extends over 17 amino acids. CDR1 is ENHRY and CDR2 is SYGVKD in the germline V gene. V was trimmed by 3 bases and J by 0 bases, leaving 12 bases between them. The CDR3 loop is CAISEPGQYSYNSPLHF. CDR3 sequence (DNA): TGTGCCATCAGTGAACCAGGACAGTACTCCTATAATTCACCCCTCCACTTT.

This clone has just a few counts. The chain couples TRBV5-1 to TRBJ1-1; D is perhaps TRBD1 (6 bases). The ends were cut back, 3 bases at V and 1 base at J, with 13 bases in the middle. The V gene's germline CDR1 is SGHRS and CDR2 YFSETQ. The length of the CDR3 is 15 residues. CDR3 protein: CASSSQVGGNTEAFF. The DNA of the CDR3 is TGCGCCAGCAGCTCGCAAGTAGGGGGGAACACTGAAGCTTTCTTT.

The CDR3 nucleotides read TGTGCCAGCAGCTTAGCTGGGACAGGGAAGATGGATGCTTTCTTT. It encodes CASSLAGTGKMDAFF. The rearrangement links TRBV7-8 to TRBJ1-1; 9 bases line up with TRBD1. Per the germline V gene, CDR1 is SGHVS and CDR2 is FQNEAQ. Germline trimming cut 0 bases from V and 11 bases from J; bases unmatched to any gene: 10. The CDR3 is 15 amino acids.

The chain combines TRBV29-1 with TRBJ2-5; D not resolved. The CDR3 runs to 13 residues. Germline V CDR1 and CDR2: SQVTM, ANQGSEA. Trimming took 3 bases from V and 2 from J, leaving 10 bases between them. CDR3: CSVENLPQETQYF. In DNA, the CDR3 is TGCAGCGTTGAGAATCTACCGCAAGAGACCCAGTACTTC.

The chain has TRBV12-5 and TRBJ2-7; D is possibly TRBD2 (6 bases). V was clipped by 6 bases and J by 1 base, with 10 bases between them. There are 13 residues in the CDR3. Germline loops: CDR1 LGHNT, CDR2 FRNRAP. CDR3 protein: CASGEGGSYEQYF. CDR3 sequence (DNA): TGTGCTAGTGGGGAGGGCGGATCCTACGAGCAGTACTTC. Together with reference TRBV12-5 and TRBJ2-7, the CDR3 gives the full variable domain: DARVTQTPRHKVTEMGQEVTMRCQPILGHNTVFWYRQTMMQGLELLAYFRNRAPLDDSGMPKDRFSAEMPDATLATLKIQPSEPRDSAVYFCASGEGGSYEQYFGPGTRLTVT.

This chain uses TRBV2 with TRBJ1-1, with D unresolved. The CDR3 spans 13 residues. Trimming left V 6 bases short and J 2 bases short, with 10 bases between. Germline V gene sequence: CDR1 SNHLY, CDR2 FYNNEI. This chain's CDR3 is CASSAGLNTEAFF. The DNA for the CDR3 is TGTGCCAGCAGCGCGGGTCTCAACACTGAAGCTTTCTTT. Based on the CDR3 plus reference TRBV2 and TRBJ1-1, the full variable domain is EPEVTQTPSHQVTQMGQEVILRCVPISNHLYFYWYRQILGQKVEFLVSFYNNEISEKSEIFDDQFSVERPDGSNFTLKIRSTKLEDSAMYFCASSAGLNTEAFFGQGTRLTVV.

The chain is built from TRBV19 and TRBJ2-1; 7 nucleotides align to TRBD2. CDR3 size: 15 residues. Per germline, CDR1 LNHDA and CDR2 SQIVND (reference sequence). The J segment lost 9 bases and the V segment lost 5 bases, leaving 13 bases of the junction unmatched. CDR3 sequence (DNA): TGTGCCAGTAGTGAGCTTATATTCGGGGGGAGTGAGCAGTTCTTC. It encodes CASSELIFGGSEQFF.

The CDR3 region has the DNA TGTGCCAGCAGCTTGACGTTTGGACTAGCGGGGGGGGGCTCCTACGAGCAGTACTTC. Amino acid sequence: CASSLTFGLAGGGSYEQYF. V gene TRBV7-2 combines with J gene TRBJ2-7; 15 positions agree with TRBD2. The germline gives CDR1 SGHTA, CDR2 FQGNSA. V lost 3 bases, J lost 0 bases, and 9 bases stayed unmatched. This CDR3 has 19 amino acids.

This CDR3 reads CASSRDSPGEQFF. The CDR3 DNA follows: TGCGCCAGCAGCCGGGACAGTCCGGGTGAGCAGTTCTTC. The chain couples TRBV5-1 to TRBJ2-1; TRBD1 aligns across 7 bases. The CDR3 is made up of 13 amino acids. Trimming took 4 bases from V and 9 from J; bases not matched to a gene: 7. From germline, CDR1 is SGHRS and CDR2 YFSETQ. Drawing the rest from reference TRBV5-1 and TRBJ2-1, the complete variable domain is KAGVTQTPRYLIKTRGQQVTLSCSPISGHRSVSWYQQTPGQGLQFLFEYFSETQRNKGNFPGRFSGRQFSNSRSEMNVSTLELGDSALYLCASSRDSPGEQFFGPGTRLTVL.